The 16 T cell receptor beta chains presented below share a single source sample, sequenced in a study of T-cell memory formation after mild COVID-19. TCRdb recomputed calls from the 5' RACE reads with MiXCR, one row per CDR3 protein. The repertoire has about 82,000 distinct CDR3 sequences, around 13% of them found once; the top ten carry 41%. The source material was PBMCs or a T cell subset sorted from them (not recorded which). These receptors originate from a man between 18 and 29 years old who had mild COVID-19 (a few samples of this study predate the infection). Cell type and time point are not known.

This clonotype has more than one count but fewer than ten. This chain uses TRBV7-9 with TRBJ1-1; D might be TRBD1 (6 bases). This CDR3 is built from 14 residues. The ends were cut back, 5 bases at V and 2 bases at J, with 12 bases in the middle. Germline V lookup: CDR1 SEHNR, CDR2 FQNEAQ (reference sequence). The CDR3 here is CASSAKGGNTEAFF. The DNA for the CDR3 is TGTGCCAGCAGCGCGAAGGGGGGAAACACTGAAGCTTTCTTT.

J is TRBJ1-1 and V is TRBV7-3, with D uncertain. The CDR3 is made up of 15 amino acids. Looked up from germline, CDR1 is SGHTA and CDR2 is FQGTGA. The V end lost 2 bases, the J end lost 7 bases, and 17 bases lay between the germline ends. Here the CDR3 reads CASSLEGGNFGEAFF. CDR3 bases: TGTGCCAGCAGCTTAGAGGGAGGGAATTTCGGTGAAGCTTTCTTT.

This chain joins TRBV6-1 and TRBJ1-4; no definite D call. V shed 4 bases and J shed 0 bases, with 9 bases lying between them. Germline V gene data show CDR1 as MNHNS and CDR2 as SASEGT. The CDR3 has 15 amino acids. CDR3: CASSGSFATNEKLFF. Here the CDR3 DNA reads TGTGCCAGCAGTGGGAGTTTTGCAACTAATGAAAAACTGTTTTTT.

The chain is built from TRBV6-5 and TRBJ2-1; TRBD2 aligns across 8 bases. The CDR3 loop spans 14 amino acids. V lost 7 bases, J lost 6 bases, and 8 bases stayed unmatched. Germline V lookup: CDR1 MNHEY, CDR2 SVGAGI. This CDR3 reads CASTNSGGANEQFF. The DNA for the CDR3 is TGTGCCAGCACCAACTCGGGGGGGGCCAATGAGCAGTTCTTC.

This clonotype was found a few times. The rearrangement links TRBV6-2 or TRBV6-3 to TRBJ1-4; possibly TRBD1 for D (5 bases). The germline V gene encodes CDR1 MNHEY and CDR2 SVGEGT. The V end was cut by 6 bases, the J end by 0 bases, with 14 bases between. The CDR3 sequence is 16 residues long. CDR3 DNA sequence: TGTGCCAGCAGATCAGGGTGGACGGCAACTAATGAAAAACTGTTTTTT. Its translation: CASRSGWTATNEKLFF.

This clonotype was detected a few times. J is TRBJ2-3 and V is TRBV4-1; D may be TRBD1 (6 bases). CDR1 MGHRA and CDR2 YSYEKL come from the germline V gene. The V end lost 4 bases, the J end lost 0 bases, and 11 bases lay between the germline ends. The CDR3 totals 15 residues. The DNA for the CDR3 is TGCGCCAGCAGCCGATCGACAGGCAGCACAGATACGCAGTATTTT. The encoded protein is CASSRSTGSTDTQYF.

The chain recombines TRBV7-9 with TRBJ1-5; D is uncertain. Germline CDR1 reads SEHNR; CDR2 reads FQNEAQ (reference sequence). The CDR3 has 12 residues. V lost 4 bases and J lost 11, with 12 bases in between. CDR3 coding DNA: TGTGCCAGCAGCTACCTGGGTGGGGCCCAGCATTTT. Translation: CASSYLGGAQHF.

V gene TRBV12-3 or TRBV12-4 combines with J gene TRBJ2-5; D gene ambiguous. The CDR3 is made up of 13 amino acids. V gave up 8 bases and J gave up 0 bases, with 10 bases separating them. The CDR3 DNA is TGTGCCAGCCTAGACGGTTACCAAGAGACCCAGTACTTC. It is translated as CASLDGYQETQYF.

This clonotype was detected many times. The J gene is TRBJ2-5, the V gene TRBV5-1; unclear D gene. Trimming took 0 bases from V and 5 from J, leaving 11 bases between them. There are 14 residues in the CDR3. From germline, CDR1 is SGHRS and CDR2 YFSETQ. The CDR3, as DNA: TGCGCCAGCAGCTTGGAGATGGCCAGGGAGACCCAGTACTTC. It yields the protein CASSLEMARETQYF. The complete variable domain, with remaining parts taken from reference TRBV5-1 and TRBJ2-5, reads KAGVTQTPRYLIKTRGQQVTLSCSPISGHRSVSWYQQTPGQGLQFLFEYFSETQRNKGNFPGRFSGRQFSNSRSEMNVSTLELGDSALYLCASSLEMARETQYFGPGTRLLVL.

V gene TRBV4-1 combines with J gene TRBJ1-3, with TRBD1 matching 8 bases. The CDR3 sequence is 19 residues long. J gave up 2 bases and V 4 bases, and 16 bases lay outside the gene matches. Germline values: CDR1 MGHRA, CDR2 YSYEKL. The CDR3 DNA sequence: TGCGCCAGCAGCCGACGTTTATTCGGACAGGGTAGTACTGGAAACACCATATATTTT. Its protein is CASSRRLFGQGSTGNTIYF.

The chain joins TRBV5-1 to TRBJ1-2; maybe TRBD1 (5 bases). The CDR3 is 14 residues long. The V end was cut by 4 bases, the J end by 8 bases, with 18 bases between. CDR1 is SGHRS and CDR2 is YFSETQ in the germline V gene. The CDR3 sequence: CASSRNGQPLGYTF. CDR3 sequence (DNA): TGCGCCAGCAGCCGGAACGGACAACCTCTGGGCTACACCTTC. The whole variable domain, filled in from reference TRBV5-1 and TRBJ1-2, reads KAGVTQTPRYLIKTRGQQVTLSCSPISGHRSVSWYQQTPGQGLQFLFEYFSETQRNKGNFPGRFSGRQFSNSRSEMNVSTLELGDSALYLCASSRNGQPLGYTFGSGTRLTVV.

CDR3: CASLESGELFF. The CDR3 coding sequence is TGTGCCAGCCTAGAGAGCGGGGAGCTGTTTTTT. This chain connects TRBV6-5 to TRBJ2-2; the D is unclear. Trimming shortened V by 8 bases and J by 7 bases, and 8 bases separated the two germline ends. The germline CDR1 and CDR2 sequences are MNHEY and SVGAGI. The CDR3 has 11 amino acids.

In DNA form, the CDR3 reads TGTGCCAGCACCCCTTTGGGAGAGGGAAAGGATCACGAGCAGTACTTC. Its protein product is CASTPLGEGKDHEQYF. The chain is built from TRBV27 and TRBJ2-7, with D possibly matching TRBD2 (5 bases). Per the germline V gene, CDR1 is MNHEY and CDR2 is SMNVEV (reference sequence). Trimming cost V 7 bases and J 5 bases, with 24 bases left between them. The CDR3 contains 16 residues.

This clonotype was counted between two and nine times. The chain recombines TRBV11-2 with TRBJ1-1; D is possibly TRBD1 (6 bases). Germline lookup yields CDR1 SGHAT and CDR2 FQNNGV. The germline V and J ends were trimmed by 5 bases and 4 bases, with 17 bases remaining between them. The CDR3 covers 15 residues. The CDR3 DNA reads as TGTGCCAGCAGCCCAGGGGACCCATGGGGCACTGAAGCTTTCTTT. Protein product: CASSPGDPWGTEAFF.

This chain links TRBV14 with TRBJ2-7; a weak D match, TRBD1 (6 bases). Germline CDR1 and CDR2: SGHDN and FVKESK. V was pared by 5 bases and J by 1 base, with 12 bases between. This CDR3 comprises 14 residues. CDR3 loop: CASSYLDRSYEQYF. CDR3 DNA: TGTGCCAGCAGCTACCTGGACAGATCCTACGAGCAGTACTTC.

V usage is TRBV5-5 and J usage is TRBJ1-2; TRBD1 agrees at 8 bases. V gave up 2 bases and J gave up 4 bases; unmatched junction bases: 7. This CDR3 has 15 amino acids. CDR1 is SGHKS and CDR2 is YYEKEE in the germline V gene (reference sequence). The CDR3 loop reads CASSFVAGGGYGYTF. CDR3 DNA: TGTGCCAGCAGCTTCGTCGCAGGGGGCGGCTATGGCTACACCTTC.